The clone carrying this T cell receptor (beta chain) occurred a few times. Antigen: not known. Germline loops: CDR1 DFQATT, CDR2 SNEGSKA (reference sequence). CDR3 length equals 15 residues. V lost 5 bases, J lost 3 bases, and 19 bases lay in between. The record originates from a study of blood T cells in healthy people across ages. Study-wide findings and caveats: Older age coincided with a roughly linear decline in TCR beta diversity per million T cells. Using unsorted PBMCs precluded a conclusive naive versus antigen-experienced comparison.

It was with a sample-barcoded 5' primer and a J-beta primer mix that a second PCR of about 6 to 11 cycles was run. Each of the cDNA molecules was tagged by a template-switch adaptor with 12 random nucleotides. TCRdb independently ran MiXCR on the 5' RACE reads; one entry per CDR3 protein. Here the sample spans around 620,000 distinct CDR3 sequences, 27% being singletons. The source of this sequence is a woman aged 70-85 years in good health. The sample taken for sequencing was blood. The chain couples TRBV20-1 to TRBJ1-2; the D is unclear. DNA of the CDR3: TGCAGTGCTCCCCCGGGGTTGAATATAGACTATGGCTACACCTTC. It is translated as CSAPPGLNIDYGYTF.